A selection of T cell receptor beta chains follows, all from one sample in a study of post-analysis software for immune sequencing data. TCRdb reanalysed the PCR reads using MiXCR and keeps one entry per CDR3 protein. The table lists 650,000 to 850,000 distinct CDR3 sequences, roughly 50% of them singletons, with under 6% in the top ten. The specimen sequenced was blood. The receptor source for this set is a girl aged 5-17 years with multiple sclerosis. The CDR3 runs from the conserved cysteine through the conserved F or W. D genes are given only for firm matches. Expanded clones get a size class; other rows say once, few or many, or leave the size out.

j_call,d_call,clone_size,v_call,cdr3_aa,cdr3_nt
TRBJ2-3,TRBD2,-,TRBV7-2,CASSLWTSGTDTQYF,TGTGCCAGCAGCTTGTGGACTAGCGGCACAGATACGCAGTATTTT
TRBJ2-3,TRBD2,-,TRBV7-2,CASSLLAGASTDAQYF,TGTGCCAGCAGCCTGCTAGCGGGGGCTAGCACAGATGCGCAGTATTTT
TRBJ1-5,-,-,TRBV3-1,CASSQRGGSQPQHF,TGTGCCAGCAGCCAGCGTGGGGGATCTCAGCCCCAGCATTTT
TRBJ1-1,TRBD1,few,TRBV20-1,CSARDDRGVNTEAFF,TGCAGTGCTAGAGATGACAGGGGAGTGAACACTGAAGCTTTCTTT
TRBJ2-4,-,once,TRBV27,CASSLRRGPRKYF,TGTGCCAGCAGTCTCAGACGGGGGCCGAGGAAGTACTTC
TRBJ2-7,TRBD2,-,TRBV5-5,CASSLSAGVIYEQYF,TGTGCCAGCAGCTTGTCGGCGGGAGTCATCTACGAGCAGTACTTC
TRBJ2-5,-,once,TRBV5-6,CASSRSYREETQYF,TGTGCCAGCAGCCGTAGCTACAGGGAAGAGACCCAGTACTTC
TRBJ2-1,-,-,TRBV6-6,CASSTLAGRGEQFF,TGTGCCAGCAGTACGCTGGCCGGGCGTGGGGAGCAGTTCTTC
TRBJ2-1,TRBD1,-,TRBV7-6,CASGTRTGGSNEQFF,TGTGCCAGCGGCACCCGGACAGGGGGTAGCAATGAGCAGTTCTTC
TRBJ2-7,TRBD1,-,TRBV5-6,CASSALQGPLTEQYF,TGTGCCAGCAGCGCGCTACAGGGGCCCCTCACCGAGCAGTACTTC
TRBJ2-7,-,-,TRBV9,CASSVSEGDPYEQYF,TGTGCCAGCAGCGTATCAGAGGGGGACCCCTACGAGCAGTACTTC
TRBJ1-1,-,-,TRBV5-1,CASTPGAGGLVNTEAFF,TGCGCCAGCACTCCAGGCGCCGGGGGCCTCGTGAACACTGAAGCTTTCTTT
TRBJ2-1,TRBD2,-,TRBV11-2,CASSQTPRREWGEQFF,TGTGCCAGCAGCCAGACCCCCCGGCGGGAGTGGGGTGAGCAGTTCTTC
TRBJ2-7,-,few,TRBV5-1,CASSFEAVSSYEQYF,TGCGCCAGCAGCTTTGAAGCGGTGAGCTCCTACGAGCAGTACTTC
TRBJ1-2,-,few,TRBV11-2,CASSRDGGGYTF,TGTGCCAGCAGCCGCGACGGAGGCGGCTACACCTTC
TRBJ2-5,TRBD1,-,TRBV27,CASSLVTGAFQETQYF,TGTGCCAGCAGTTTAGTAACAGGGGCTTTCCAAGAGACCCAGTACTTC
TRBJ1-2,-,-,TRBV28,CASSLGRVGNYGYTF,TGTGCCAGCAGTTTAGGTAGGGTTGGGAACTATGGCTACACCTTC
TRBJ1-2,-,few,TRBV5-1,CASSLSGRGVDGYTF,TGCGCCAGCAGCTTGTCGGGCAGGGGAGTGGATGGCTACACCTTC
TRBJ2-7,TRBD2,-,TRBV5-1,CASSLAPSGSVPYEQYF,TGCGCCAGCAGCTTGGCGCCTAGCGGGAGTGTCCCCTACGAGCAGTACTTC
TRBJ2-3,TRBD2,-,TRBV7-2,CASSSTSGGTNTQYF,TGTGCCAGCAGCTCCACTAGCGGGGGGACTAATACGCAGTATTTT
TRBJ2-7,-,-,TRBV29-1,CSVESPYEQYF,TGCAGCGTTGAAAGTCCTTACGAGCAGTACTTC
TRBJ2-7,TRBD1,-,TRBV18,CASSFRDRSLEQYF,TGTGCCAGCTCTTTCCGGGACAGGTCCCTCGAGCAGTACTTC
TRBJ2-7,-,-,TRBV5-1,CASSLGERASYEQYF,TGCGCCAGCAGCTTGGGGGAGCGGGCGTCCTACGAGCAGTACTTC
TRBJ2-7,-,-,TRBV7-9,CASSLDSGGIREQYF,TGTGCCAGCAGCTTAGATTCAGGGGGGATCCGCGAGCAGTACTTC
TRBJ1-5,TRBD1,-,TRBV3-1,CASSPRTGNQPQHF,TGTGCCAGCAGCCCTCGGACAGGAAATCAGCCCCAGCATTTT
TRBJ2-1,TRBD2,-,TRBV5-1,CASSLDGRVSYNEQFF,TGCGCCAGCAGCTTGGACGGGAGGGTCTCCTACAATGAGCAGTTCTTC
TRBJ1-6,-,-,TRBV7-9,CASSLGTDSYSPLHF,TGTGCCAGCAGCTTAGGTACCGATAGTTATTCACCCCTCCACTTT
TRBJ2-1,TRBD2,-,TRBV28,CASTLSGSGSNEQFF,TGTGCCAGCACCCTTAGCGGGAGTGGTTCCAATGAGCAGTTCTTC
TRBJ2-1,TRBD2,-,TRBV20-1,CSARGLAGFEQFF,TGCAGTGCTAGAGGGCTAGCGGGGTTTGAGCAGTTCTTC
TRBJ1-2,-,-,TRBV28,CASRAAGQIIYGYTF,TGTGCCAGCAGAGCCGCCGGACAGATCATCTATGGCTACACCTTC
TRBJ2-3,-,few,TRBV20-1,CSASRGLTRTDTQYF,TGCAGTGCTTCCCGAGGACTAACCCGCACAGATACGCAGTATTTT
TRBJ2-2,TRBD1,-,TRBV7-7,CASSRDRARSGELFF,TGTGCTAGCAGTCGTGACAGGGCAAGGTCCGGGGAGCTGTTTTTT
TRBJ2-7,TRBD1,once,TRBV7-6,CASSPGTEAYEQYF,TGTGCCAGCAGCCCAGGGACAGAAGCCTACGAGCAGTACTTC